The clone carrying this T cell receptor beta chain was seen a few times. Its target is not known. The data derive from a study of CD8+ T cells in alopecia areata. Study-wide results and limits: Patients shared TCRs less clearly than mice did, possibly owing to HLA. Higher clonality than in normal scalp was seen in lesional scalp, especially alopecia totalis/universalis.

CDR3 length equals 17 residues. Germline V gene sequence: CDR1 LGHNA, CDR2 YSLEER. V was shortened by 0 bases and J by 3 bases, with 17 bases between the two germline ends. RNA was extracted and reverse transcribed into cDNA as the sequencing template. Some clones are missing from TCRdb's copy, which holds only in-frame ones; the method was immunoSEQ multiplex PCR. The table lists roughly 100,000 clones, approximately 58% of them singletons. Sequencing was carried out using CD4+ T cells sorted from blood. The chain joins TRBV4-3 to TRBJ1-1, with a tentative D call TRBD1 (6 bases). The sequence came from a human donor in good health. The CDR3 DNA follows: TGCGCCAGCAGCCAAGATTTAGGGACATATGATCACACTGAAGCTTTCTTT. Its translation is CASSQDLGTYDHTEAFF.